The 32 T cell receptor beta chains reported below all come from one sample, sequenced in a study of T cell changes during pregnancy in multiple sclerosis. Repertoires were generated with immunoSEQ multiplex PCR, while TCRdb's copy carries only in-frame clones and drops some. The sample consists of 50,000 to 70,000 clones, roughly 93% of them appearing once. Sequences were derived from peripheral blood, sampled after pregnancy. Receptors were obtained from a female donor with multiple sclerosis, enrolled in a pregnancy study.

This chain uses TRBV27 with TRBJ1-2; D remains ambiguous. Trimming removed 4 bases from V and 4 bases from J, with 10 bases in between. The length of the CDR3 is 13 residues. Germline lookup yields CDR1 MNHEY and CDR2 SMNVEV (reference sequence). DNA for the CDR3: TGTGCCAGCAGTTCGCAGTCAAGCTATGGCTACACCTTC. Translating it yields CASSSQSSYGYTF.

A single count supports this clone. This sequence joins TRBV7-9 and TRBJ1-4; 9 nucleotides align to TRBD1. V gave up 5 bases and J gave up 6 bases; unmatched junction bases: 7. The CDR3 spans 15 residues. The germline V gene encodes CDR1 SEHNR and CDR2 FQNEAQ (reference sequence). The CDR3: CASSPRDREDEKLFF. The CDR3 nucleotides read TGTGCCAGCAGCCCAAGGGACAGGGAGGATGAAAAACTGTTTTTT.

This clone was detected many times. This chain connects TRBV7-3 to TRBJ2-7; 10 bases line up with TRBD1. Germline V gene data show CDR1 as SGHTA and CDR2 as FQGTGA. The CDR3 extends over 13 amino acids. The trim removed 5 bases at V and 6 bases at J, leaving 4 bases unmatched. Here the CDR3 DNA reads TGTGCCAGCAGCCTGACAGGGGGCTCCGAGCAGTACTTC. Residues: CASSLTGGSEQYF.

The chain links TRBV16 to TRBJ2-7; D may be TRBD1 (5 bases). The CDR3 is 13 residues long. The germline V gene encodes CDR1 KGHSY and CDR2 FQNENV. The V and J ends lost 4 bases and 6 bases respectively, with 13 bases between them. CDR3 amino acids: CASSPDSLAEQYF. The CDR3 DNA reads as TGTGCCAGCAGCCCTGACAGTTTGGCCGAGCAGTACTTC.

This chain joins TRBV6-5 and TRBJ1-1, with D possibly matching TRBD1 (5 bases). Trimming removed 0 bases at V and 1 base at J, with 9 bases between. Germline loops: CDR1 MNHEY, CDR2 SVGAGI. CDR3 length: 15 amino acids. CDR3 coding DNA: TGTGCCAGCAGTTACTCCAGGGCTAGGAACACTGAAGCTTTCTTT. This codes for CASSYSRARNTEAFF.

CDR3 amino acids: CASSPSPSGGNEQFF. CDR3 in DNA: TGCGCCAGCAGCCCGTCCCCTAGCGGGGGAAATGAGCAGTTCTTC. The V and J genes are TRBV5-1 and TRBJ2-1; 10 bases are shared with TRBD2. The junction had 8 bases not matched to a gene; V was cut back by 4 bases and J by 7 bases. CDR3 length: 15 residues. Germline-derived CDR1 and CDR2 are SGHRS and YFSETQ.

CDR3 DNA sequence: TGTGCCAGCAGTAGGACTAGCGGGAGTGAGGCCGGGGAGCTGTTTTTT. This codes for CASSRTSGSEAGELFF. J is TRBJ2-2 and V is TRBV2; the match to TRBD2 covers 13 bases. The CDR3 length is 16 residues. The ends lost 5 bases at V and 6 bases at J; junction bases unmatched: 6. Germline V gene data show CDR1 as SNHLY and CDR2 as FYNNEI.

This chain connects TRBV6-5 to TRBJ2-4; unclear D gene. CDR1 is MNHEY and CDR2 is SVGAGI in the germline V gene. The CDR3 consists of 14 residues. V lost 6 bases, J lost 3 bases, and 12 bases lay in between. The CDR3 region has the DNA TGTGCCAGCAGCCCCTTGGGCGTCAAAAACATTCAGTACTTC. Its protein is CASSPLGVKNIQYF.

The chain employs TRBV4-1 and TRBJ2-7, with TRBD1 as a possible D gene (5 bases). The germline V gene has CDR1 MGHRA and CDR2 YSYEKL. The CDR3 contains 15 residues. The V end was cut by 0 bases, the J end by 0 bases, with 9 bases between. The CDR3 nucleotides read TGCGCCAGCAGCCAAGAACAGGACCCCTCCTACGAGCAGTACTTC. Translation: CASSQEQDPSYEQYF.

The rearrangement uses TRBV28 and TRBJ1-2, with D unclear. This CDR3 has 15 residues. V was cut by 3 bases and J by 2 bases, with 13 bases left in between. The V gene's germline CDR1 is MDHEN and CDR2 SYDVKM. The CDR3 sequence is CASSFPRGGNYGYTF. The DNA for the CDR3 is TGTGCCAGCAGTTTTCCCCGGGGTGGAAACTATGGCTACACCTTC.

This chain links TRBV27 with TRBJ2-4, with TRBD2 matching over 12 bases. This CDR3 contains 16 residues. Losses at the gene ends were 6 bases for V and 2 bases for J; bases not matched to a gene: 5. Germline V gene sequence: CDR1 MNHEY, CDR2 SMNVEV (reference sequence). CDR3 sequence: CASRGGLAGTKNIQYF. The CDR3 bases are TGTGCCAGCAGGGGAGGACTAGCGGGGACCAAAAACATTCAGTACTTC.

This rearrangement joins TRBV14 to TRBJ2-1; possible D gene TRBD2, 6 bases. The CDR3 has 17 residues. The germline V and J ends were trimmed by 3 bases and 8 bases, with 23 bases remaining between them. Germline CDR1 is SGHDN and CDR2 is FVKESK. The CDR3: CASSHPIANRGIDEQFF. CDR3 nucleotides: TGTGCCAGCAGCCACCCCATCGCGAACCGGGGGATAGATGAGCAGTTCTTC.

The chain recombines TRBV9 with TRBJ2-3, with a possible D match to TRBD2 (7 bases). There are 16 residues in the CDR3. CDR1 and CDR2 (germline): SGDLS, YYNGEE. The V and J ends lost 2 bases and 7 bases respectively, with 20 bases between them. CDR3 sequence: CASSVLRGGVRNTQYF. The DNA for the CDR3 is TGTGCCAGCAGCGTCCTGAGGGGGGGCGTACGTAATACGCAGTATTTT. The full variable domain, its missing parts supplied by reference TRBV9 and TRBJ2-3, is DSGVTQTPKHLITATGQRVTLRCSPRSGDLSVYWYQQSLDQGLQFLIQYYNGEERAKGNILERFSAQQFPDLHSELNLSSLELGDSALYFCASSVLRGGVRNTQYFGPGTRLTVL.

V is TRBV6-6 and J is TRBJ2-2; TRBD2 matches at 7 bases. J lost 5 bases, V lost 2 bases, and 2 bases had no gene match. Germline values: CDR1 MNHNY, CDR2 SVGAGI (reference sequence). The CDR3 is 14 amino acids. CDR3: CASSYGGETGELFF. CDR3 DNA sequence: TGTGCCAGCAGTTACGGGGGGGAAACCGGGGAGCTGTTTTTT.

V is TRBV7-9 and J is TRBJ2-7; 7 positions agree with TRBD1. In germline, CDR1 is SEHNR, CDR2 FQNEAQ (reference sequence). There are 15 residues in the CDR3. V lost 2 bases, J lost 0 bases, and 4 bases stayed unmatched. The CDR3 DNA reads TGTGCCAGCAGCTTATCCGCAGGGGGCTCCTACGAGCAGTACTTC. Amino acid sequence: CASSLSAGGSYEQYF.

The chain employs TRBV28 and TRBJ2-7; D remains unclear. Germline V gene data show CDR1 as MDHEN and CDR2 as SYDVKM. Trimming took off 6 bases at V and 0 bases at J, with 15 bases between the two ends. CDR3 size: 15 residues. The CDR3 DNA is TGTGCCAGCAGACCCGCACGTACACACTCCTACGAGCAGTACTTC. Residues: CASRPARTHSYEQYF.

The rearrangement links TRBV11-2 to TRBJ1-2; 7 bases are shared with TRBD1. The CDR3 totals 13 residues. Germline assignment: CDR1 SGHAT and CDR2 FQNNGV. V was clipped by 5 bases and J by 4 bases; unmatched bases: 4. The CDR3 region is CASSKTGAYGYTF. In DNA form, the CDR3 reads TGTGCCAGCAGCAAAACAGGGGCCTATGGCTACACCTTC.

The chain recombines TRBV6-4 with TRBJ2-1; TRBD2 aligns across 11 bases. From germline, CDR1 is MRHNA and CDR2 SNTAGT. The junction had 9 bases not matched to a gene; V was cut back by 4 bases and J by 10 bases. This CDR3 spans 15 amino acids. As DNA, the CDR3 is TGTGCCAGCAGTGCCGGGACTAGCGGCTCGAACGAGCAGTTCTTC. This codes for CASSAGTSGSNEQFF.

The chain carries TRBV30 and TRBJ1-1; D is unclear. The CDR3 is 14 residues long. V was cut by 5 bases and J by 11 bases, with 24 bases left in between. Germline-derived CDR1 and CDR2 are GTSNPN and SVGIG (reference sequence). This CDR3 reads CAWESRGGRFRAFF. The CDR3 DNA sequence: TGTGCCTGGGAGTCACGGGGAGGGCGATTTAGGGCTTTCTTT.

The CDR3 bases are TGTGCCAGTAGGCAGGGTTTTGACACCGGGGAGCTGTTTTTT. Protein: CASRQGFDTGELFF. The gene calls are TRBV19 and TRBJ2-2; weak D call: TRBD1 (5 bases). CDR1 is LNHDA and CDR2 is SQIVND in the germline V gene (reference sequence). The CDR3 has 14 amino acids. V lost 6 bases and J lost 3, with 11 bases in between.

The chain is built from TRBV19 and TRBJ1-5, with D unclear. In germline, CDR1 is LNHDA, CDR2 SQIVND (reference sequence). V lost 7 bases and J lost 5, with 9 bases in between. The CDR3 is made up of 12 amino acids. The chain's CDR3 is CASTNSYQPQHF. CDR3 nucleotide sequence: TGTGCCAGTACTAACAGTTATCAGCCCCAGCATTTT.

V and J are TRBV6-5 and TRBJ2-7; 9 positions agree with TRBD1. The ends lost 2 bases at V and 3 bases at J; junction bases unmatched: 2. Germline CDR1 reads MNHEY; CDR2 reads SVGAGI. The CDR3 totals 14 residues. The CDR3 sequence is CASSYGGQGYEQYF. The CDR3 DNA is TGTGCCAGCAGTTACGGGGGACAGGGCTACGAGCAGTACTTC.

The rearrangement links TRBV29-1 to TRBJ1-2, with TRBD1 as a possible D gene (6 bases). Trimming shortened V by 3 bases and J by 14 bases, and 19 bases separated the two germline ends. The CDR3 runs to 12 residues. Germline V gene sequence: CDR1 SQVTM, CDR2 ANQGSEA. This CDR3 reads CSVDPGRRGGTF. The CDR3 DNA sequence: TGCAGCGTTGATCCAGGTCGCAGGGGAGGGACCTTC.

The chain joins TRBV7-2 to TRBJ1-5, with 9 bases identical to TRBD1. V lost 5 bases, J lost 2 bases, and 10 bases stayed unmatched. CDR1 and CDR2 from the germline V gene are SGHTA and FQGNSA. The CDR3 extends over 17 amino acids. The CDR3 DNA sequence: TGTGCCAGCAGCGGACAGGGGCTACCCTTTGGCAATCAGCCCCAGCATTTT. Its protein is CASSGQGLPFGNQPQHF.

This clone was recorded only once. The V gene is TRBV7-2, the J gene TRBJ2-2, with TRBD2 matching over 8 bases. V was pared by 7 bases and J by 0 bases, with 7 bases of the junction left unmatched. The CDR3 length is 16 residues. The V gene's germline CDR1 is SGHTA and CDR2 FQGNSA. DNA of the CDR3: TGTGCCAGCAAGCCCGCCGGGGGGGCGAACACCGGGGAGCTGTTTTTT. This sequence encodes CASKPAGGANTGELFF.

The genes are TRBV7-8 and TRBJ2-5; 10 bases match TRBD2. The DNA end is more similar to TRBJ2-7, so the J call may be wrong. The CDR3 covers 14 residues. The V gene's germline CDR1 is SGHVS and CDR2 FQNEAQ. The CDR3, as DNA: TGTGCCAGCAGCTTCTTAGCGGGAGGCGGCGAGCAGTACTTC. It encodes CASSFLAGGGEQYF.

In this sample, this clone turned up once. The chain has TRBV25-1 and TRBJ1-1; D is unclear. The CDR3 covers 15 residues. V lost 1 base and J 1 base, leaving 10 bases between the germline ends. Germline-derived CDR1 and CDR2 are MGHDK and SYGVNS. CDR3 sequence (DNA): TGTGCCAGCAGTGAATCTGCGGGAGGGAACACTGAAGCTTTCTTT. It yields the protein CASSESAGGNTEAFF.

About this clone: The sample holds other DNA sequences that translate to the same CDR3. The chain is built from TRBV9 and TRBJ2-7; a weak D match, TRBD2 (6 bases). The CDR3 totals 14 residues. Germline loops: CDR1 SGDLS, CDR2 YYNGEE. The V and J ends lost 4 bases and 0 bases respectively, with 11 bases between them. CDR3 in amino acids: CASSPRDSSYEQYF. The CDR3 region has the DNA TGTGCCAGCAGCCCTCGGGACTCCTCCTACGAGCAGTACTTC.

The chain recombines TRBV18 with TRBJ2-7; 8 nucleotides line up with TRBD2. The CDR3 is 14 amino acids. V trimming: 5 bases; J trimming: 4 bases; junction bases outside the gene matches: 7. Germline CDR1 is KGHSH and CDR2 is LQKENI. The CDR3 sequence: CASSKTSGEYEQYF. The CDR3 DNA sequence: TGTGCCAGCTCAAAAACTAGCGGCGAATACGAGCAGTACTTC.

The chain couples TRBV7-9 to TRBJ2-3; no reliable D call. Germline-derived CDR1 and CDR2 are SEHNR and FQNEAQ (reference sequence). The CDR3 loop spans 15 amino acids. The V end lost 5 bases, the J end lost 5 bases, and 17 bases lay between the germline ends. The CDR3 region is CASSPSLETRDTQYF. CDR3 nucleotides: TGTGCCAGCAGCCCCAGTTTAGAGACAAGAGATACGCAGTATTTT.

The V gene is TRBV7-2, the J gene TRBJ1-4; D uncertain. This CDR3 comprises 17 residues. Trimming stripped 1 base from V and 7 bases from J, with 19 bases between. Germline loops: CDR1 SGHTA, CDR2 FQGNSA. CDR3 sequence (DNA): TGTGCCAGCAGCTTAGGGGCAGGCGGGAGAAGCGGTGAAAAACTGTTTTTT. Residues: CASSLGAGGRSGEKLFF.

V gene TRBV7-5 combines with J gene TRBJ1-1. TRBV7-5 is deemed a pseudogene. The CDR3 loop spans 17 amino acids. The CDR3 DNA reads TGTGCCAGAAGCTTAGATCCGGGAACACTTATGAACACTGAAGCTTTCTTT. Protein product: CARSLDPGTLMNTEAFF.